This entry features one TCR beta chain sequence. Its antigen is undetermined. Primers: 60 Vbeta forward and 13 Jbeta reverse. The method was immunoSEQ multiplex PCR; TCRdb's version includes in-frame clones alone and lacks a portion of them. The sample holds fewer than 200,000 clones; around 86% are singletons and the top ten take under 1%. This record belongs to a study of cytomegalovirus exposure and HLA in healthy donors. Regarding the study as a whole: Sequencing artifact likely explains a cluster of highly shared sequence variants.

V shed 5 bases, J shed 2 bases, and the junction held 3 bases outside the gene matches. The CDR3 covers 15 residues. Germline lookup yields CDR1 SGHNT and CDR2 YYREEE (reference sequence). The sample taken for sequencing was PBMCs. The chain uses TRBV5-4 and TRBJ2-5, with TRBD2 matching 13 bases. This clonotype originated in a girl aged 2 to 9 in good health and CMV-seropositive. CDR3 DNA sequence: TGTGCCAGCAGTTCGGGACTAGCGGGACAAGAGACCCAGTACTTC. Amino acids: CASSSGLAGQETQYF.